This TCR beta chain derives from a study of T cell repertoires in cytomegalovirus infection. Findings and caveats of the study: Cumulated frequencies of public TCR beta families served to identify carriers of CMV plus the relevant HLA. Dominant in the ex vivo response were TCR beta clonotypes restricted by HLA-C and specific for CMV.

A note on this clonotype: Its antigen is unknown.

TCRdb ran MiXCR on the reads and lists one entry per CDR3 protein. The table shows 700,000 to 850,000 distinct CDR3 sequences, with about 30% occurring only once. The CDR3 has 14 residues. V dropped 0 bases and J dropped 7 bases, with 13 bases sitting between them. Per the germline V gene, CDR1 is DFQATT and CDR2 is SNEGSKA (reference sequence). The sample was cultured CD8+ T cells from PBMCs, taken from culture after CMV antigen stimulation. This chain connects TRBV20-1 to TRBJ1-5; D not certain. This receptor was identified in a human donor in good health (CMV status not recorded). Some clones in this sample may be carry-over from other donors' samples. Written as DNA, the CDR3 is TGCAGTGCTAGAGATCCGGGGAAGTTACAGCCCCAGCATTTT. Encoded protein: CSARDPGKLQPQHF.